Each of the 12 T cell receptor beta chains below was sequenced from the same sample in a study of Ad26.COV2.S vaccination and SARS-CoV-2 variants. Sequencing used immunoSEQ multiplex PCR; TCRdb keeps in-frame clones, though not all of them. Found here are hundreds of thousands of clones, more than 70% of them singletons; the top ten hold over 1.3%. As for treatment: around 19 received Ad26.COV2.S at low or high dose, single or two shots; roughly five received placebo; per-sample allocation not given. Day 63 following the first vaccine or placebo injection was when the samples were taken. Sequenced here: peripheral blood, sampled in a trial of Ad26.COV2.S vaccine versus placebo. All receptors come from a person aged 18 to 65 who received the Ad26.COV2.S COVID-19 vaccine or a placebo.

The rearrangement links TRBV19 to TRBJ1-1, with D tentatively TRBD1 (5 bases). Trimming left V 3 bases short and J 5 bases short, with 13 bases between. This CDR3 region has 14 residues. Germline V gene lookup returns CDR1 LNHDA and CDR2 SQIVND (reference sequence). The CDR3 reads CASSIGGARTEAFF. The DNA of the CDR3 is TGTGCCAGTAGTATCGGTGGGGCGCGAACTGAAGCTTTCTTT.

The CDR3 sequence: CASSPPFSVTGELFF. The CDR3 DNA reads TGTGCCAGCAGCCCCCCTTTTAGCGTCACCGGGGAGCTGTTTTTT. The V and J genes are TRBV9 and TRBJ2-2; D is possibly TRBD2 (5 bases). V lost 4 bases to trimming and J lost 4 bases, with 14 bases between them. This CDR3 region has 15 residues. Germline CDR1 reads SGDLS; CDR2 reads YYNGEE.

The chain combines TRBV7-3 with TRBJ1-1, with 11 bases aligning to TRBD1. The CDR3 runs to 16 residues. The ends lost 5 bases at V and 5 bases at J; junction bases unmatched: 10. The germline gives CDR1 SGHTA, CDR2 FQGTGA. This CDR3 is CASSAKPRDRGTEAFF. The CDR3 nucleotides read TGTGCCAGCAGCGCTAAACCCCGGGACAGGGGGACTGAAGCTTTCTTT.

This clone was seen once. The genes are TRBV5-4 and TRBJ2-7; 11 nucleotides agree with TRBD2. Germline V gene sequence: CDR1 SGHNT, CDR2 YYREEE (reference sequence). The CDR3 sequence is 15 residues long. Trimming at V came to 3 bases and at J to 5 bases, leaving 7 bases not matched to a gene. The CDR3: CASSSYSGGADEQYF. The CDR3 nucleotides are TGTGCCAGCAGCTCCTATAGCGGGGGGGCTGACGAGCAGTACTTC.

The chain is built from TRBV4-1 and TRBJ2-7; a possible D gene is TRBD2 (6 bases). V lost 2 bases and J 3 bases, leaving 11 bases between the germline ends. Germline loops: CDR1 MGHRA, CDR2 YSYEKL. There are 14 residues in the CDR3. CDR3 bases: TGCGCCAGCAGCCAATACGAGGAGGGCTACGAGCAGTACTTC. Translating gives CASSQYEEGYEQYF.

CDR3 nucleotides: TGTGCCACCAGCAAACGGGACAGATCCTACAATGAGCAGTTCTTC. Translating it yields CATSKRDRSYNEQFF. The V call is TRBV15, the J call TRBJ2-1; TRBD1 matches at 7 bases. From germline, CDR1 is LNHNV and CDR2 YYDKDF (reference sequence). CDR3 length equals 15 residues. J gave up 1 base and V 4 bases, and 4 bases lay outside the gene matches.

This chain connects TRBV19 to TRBJ1-3; TRBD1 might be the D (5 bases). The V gene lost 3 bases and the J gene lost 0 bases, with 15 bases spanning the gap. CDR1 is LNHDA and CDR2 is SQIVND in the germline V gene (reference sequence). The CDR3 spans 17 residues. The CDR3 region is CASSIGAGTSSGNTIYF. Here the CDR3 DNA reads TGTGCCAGTAGTATTGGGGCAGGGACGAGCTCTGGAAACACCATATATTTT.

The chain has TRBV6-5 and TRBJ2-7; possibly TRBD1 for D (7 bases). The CDR3 runs 14 residues. Trimming removed 7 bases at V and 0 bases at J, with 13 bases between. Per germline, CDR1 MNHEY and CDR2 SVGAGI. Here the CDR3 DNA reads TGTGCCAGCATCCCAGGGGGGAGCTCCTACGAGCAGTACTTC. It specifies CASIPGGSSYEQYF.

V gene TRBV6-2 or TRBV6-3 combines with J gene TRBJ1-1; D might be TRBD1 (6 bases). The V end was cut by 6 bases, the J end by 8 bases, with 13 bases between. Per the germline V gene, CDR1 is MNHEY and CDR2 is SVGEGT. The CDR3 is 12 amino acids. Here the CDR3 reads CASSPRGLEAFF. CDR3 bases: TGTGCCAGCAGCCCCAGGGGTTTAGAAGCTTTCTTT.

V and J are TRBV4-2 and TRBJ2-2; unclear D gene. Per germline, CDR1 LGHNA and CDR2 YNFKEQ. The CDR3 covers 15 residues. Between the trimmed V and J ends, which lost 7 bases and 1 base, there was a span of 13 bases. CDR3 loop: CASKMAAVNTGELFF. DNA of the CDR3: TGTGCCAGCAAAATGGCGGCTGTGAACACCGGGGAGCTGTTTTTT.

The chain carries TRBV24-1 and TRBJ2-5; 10 bases are a match to TRBD2. CDR1 is KGHDR, CDR2 SFDVKD, per germline. CDR3 length: 17 amino acids. With V trimmed by 3 bases and J by 1 base, 7 bases remained unmatched. The CDR3 sequence is CATSDTRLAGSQETQYF. The DNA for the CDR3 is TGTGCCACCAGTGATACCAGACTAGCGGGTTCCCAAGAGACCCAGTACTTC.

This clone was seen just once. V usage is TRBV7-2 and J usage is TRBJ2-1; 8 nucleotides agree with TRBD2. Germline trimming cut 5 bases from V and 2 bases from J; bases unmatched to any gene: 8. The CDR3 sequence is 16 residues long. Germline CDR1 is SGHTA and CDR2 is FQGNSA. The CDR3 loop is CASSLTSGQTYNEQFF. The CDR3 DNA follows: TGTGCCAGCAGCCTAACTAGCGGCCAAACCTACAATGAGCAGTTCTTC.